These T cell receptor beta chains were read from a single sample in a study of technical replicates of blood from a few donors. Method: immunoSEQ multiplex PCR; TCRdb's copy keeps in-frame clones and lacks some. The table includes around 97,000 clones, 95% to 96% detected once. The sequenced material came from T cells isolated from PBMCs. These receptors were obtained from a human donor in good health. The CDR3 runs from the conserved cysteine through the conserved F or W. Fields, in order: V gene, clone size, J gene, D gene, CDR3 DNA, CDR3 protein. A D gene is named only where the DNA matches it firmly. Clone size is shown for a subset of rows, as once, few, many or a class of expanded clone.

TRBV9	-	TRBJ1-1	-	TGTGCCAGCAGCCCATTTTCTTTGGGGAGGAGTAGTGAAGCTTTCTTT	CASSPFSLGRSSEAFF
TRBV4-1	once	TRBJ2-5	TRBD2	TGCGCCAGCAGCCCTAGTCGGGAGGGCCGAATGGAGACCCAGTACTTC	CASSPSREGRMETQYF
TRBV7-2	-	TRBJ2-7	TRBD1	TGTGCCAGCAGAGAGACAGGGCGACCCTACGAGCAGTACTTC	CASRETGRPYEQYF
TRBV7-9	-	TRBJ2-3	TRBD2	TGTGCCAGCAGCTTAGCGGCTAGCGGGACAGATACGCAGTATTTT	CASSLAASGTDTQYF
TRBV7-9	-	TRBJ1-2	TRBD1	TGTGCCAGCAGCCCTTTACAGGGGAAGGGCTACACCTTC	CASSPLQGKGYTF
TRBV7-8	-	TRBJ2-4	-	TGTGCCAGCAGCTTACCCTCAGCGCTAGCCAAAAACATTCAGTACTTC	CASSLPSALAKNIQYF
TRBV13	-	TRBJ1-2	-	TGTGCCAGCAGCTTACAAGGGGTATCGGGCGATGGCTACACCTTC	CASSLQGVSGDGYTF
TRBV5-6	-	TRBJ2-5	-	TGTGCCAGCAGCTTACGGGAGACCCAGTACTTC	CASSLRETQYF
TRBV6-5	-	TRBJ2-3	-	TGTGCCAGCAGTTACACTAGAGATACGCAGTATTTT	CASSYTRDTQYF
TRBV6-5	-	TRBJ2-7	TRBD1	TGTGCCAGCAGTTACCAGGGGGCTTACGAGCAGTACTTC	CASSYQGAYEQYF
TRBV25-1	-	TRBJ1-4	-	TGTGCCAGCAGTGATCCACGGACAGATTCAAATGAAAAACTGTTTTTT	CASSDPRTDSNEKLFF
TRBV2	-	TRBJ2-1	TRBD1	TGTGCCAGCAGTTCCGGGACAGGGGTCTACAATGAGCAGTTCTTC	CASSSGTGVYNEQFF
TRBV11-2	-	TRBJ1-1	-	TGTGCCAGCAGCTCGCCCCGGGACAAGAACACTGAAGCTTTCTTT	CASSSPRDKNTEAFF
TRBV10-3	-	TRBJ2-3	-	TGTGCCATCAGTGGGCCGACTCTGGATACGCAGTATTTT	CAISGPTLDTQYF
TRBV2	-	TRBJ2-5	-	TGTGCCAGCGGTGGGCCCCCGGCTTACAGGGCCCAGTACTTC	CASGGPPAYRAQYF
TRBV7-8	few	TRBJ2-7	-	TGTGCCAGCAGCCTACTGGGGGGCTACGAGCAGTACTTC	CASSLLGGYEQYF
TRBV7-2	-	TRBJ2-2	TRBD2	TGTGCCAGCAGCTCCCGGACTAGCGGGACTCAGGCCGGGGAGCTGTTTTTT	CASSSRTSGTQAGELFF
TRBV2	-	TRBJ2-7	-	TGTGCCAGCAGTCTCCTTACAGGGCGTTTGAACGAGCAGTACTTC	CASSLLTGRLNEQYF
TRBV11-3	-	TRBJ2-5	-	TGTGCCAGCAGCTTCCGGGGAAGGGAGACCCAGTACTTC	CASSFRGRETQYF
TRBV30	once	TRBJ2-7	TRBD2	TGTGCCTGGAGTGTGCGTCTAGCGGGAGGCAACGAGCAGTACTTC	CAWSVRLAGGNEQYF
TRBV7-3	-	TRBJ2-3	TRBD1	TGTGCCAGCAGCTTAGGGACAGGGGGAAGTAGCACAGATACGCAGTATTTT	CASSLGTGGSSTDTQYF
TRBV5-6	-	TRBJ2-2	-	TGTGCCAGCAGCTTGGGGGACTCGTACACCGGGGAGCTGTTTTTT	CASSLGDSYTGELFF
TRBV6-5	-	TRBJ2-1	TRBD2	TGTGCCAGCACCCTCGGGACTAGCGGATACAATGAGCAGTTCTTC	CASTLGTSGYNEQFF
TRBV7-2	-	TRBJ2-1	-	TGTGCCAGCAGACCGGCGGGCTATGAGCAGTTCTTC	CASRPAGYEQFF
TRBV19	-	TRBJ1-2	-	TGTGCCAGTAGTCCGCAACATTTTAACTATGGCTACACCTTC	CASSPQHFNYGYTF
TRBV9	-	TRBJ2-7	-	TGTGCCAGCAGCGTAGGCCTAGCTCCTTCCTACGAGCAGTACTTC	CASSVGLAPSYEQYF
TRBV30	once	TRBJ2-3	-	TGTGCCTGGGATTACTCGTTAACTAGCACAGATACGCAGTATTTT	CAWDYSLTSTDTQYF
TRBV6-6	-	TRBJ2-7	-	TGTGCCAGCAGTTACGCGGGTCTCTACGAGCAGTACTTC	CASSYAGLYEQYF
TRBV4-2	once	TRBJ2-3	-	TGTGCCAGCAGCCAAGGGGTAGCGCCAGCCACAGATACGCAGTATTTT	CASSQGVAPATDTQYF
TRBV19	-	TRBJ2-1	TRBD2	TGTGCCAGTTCTAGAATCCGGGGGGAGAATGAGCAGTTCTTC	CASSRIRGENEQFF
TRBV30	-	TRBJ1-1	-	TGTGCCTGGGCTCACAGGGAGAACACTGAAGCTTTCTTT	CAWAHRENTEAFF
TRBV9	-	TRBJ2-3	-	TGTGCCAGCAGCGTAACTGGGGAGGATACGCAGTATTTT	CASSVTGEDTQYF
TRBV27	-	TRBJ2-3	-	TGTGCCAGCAGTTTATCTACAGCCAGCACAGATACGCAGTATTTT	CASSLSTASTDTQYF
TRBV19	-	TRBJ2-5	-	TGTGCCAGTAGTTCGGCGGGGCGGGAGACCCAGTACTTC	CASSSAGRETQYF
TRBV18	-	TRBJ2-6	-	TGTGCCAGCTCACCCGACAGTTCTGGGGCCAACGTCCTGACTTTC	CASSPDSSGANVLTF
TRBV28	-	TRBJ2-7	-	TGTGCCAGCAGCTACCCTTCCTACGAGCAGTACTTC	CASSYPSYEQYF
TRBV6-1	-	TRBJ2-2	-	TGTGCCAGCAGTGAAACACAGGGTTTCACCGGGGAGCTGTTTTTT	CASSETQGFTGELFF
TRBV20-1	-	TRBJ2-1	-	TGCAGTGTCAGCTCCTACAATGAGCAGTTCTTC	CSVSSYNEQFF
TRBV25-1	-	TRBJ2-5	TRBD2	TGTGCCAGCAGTGAAAGGCTAGCGGGAGAAGAGACCCAGTACTTC	CASSERLAGEETQYF